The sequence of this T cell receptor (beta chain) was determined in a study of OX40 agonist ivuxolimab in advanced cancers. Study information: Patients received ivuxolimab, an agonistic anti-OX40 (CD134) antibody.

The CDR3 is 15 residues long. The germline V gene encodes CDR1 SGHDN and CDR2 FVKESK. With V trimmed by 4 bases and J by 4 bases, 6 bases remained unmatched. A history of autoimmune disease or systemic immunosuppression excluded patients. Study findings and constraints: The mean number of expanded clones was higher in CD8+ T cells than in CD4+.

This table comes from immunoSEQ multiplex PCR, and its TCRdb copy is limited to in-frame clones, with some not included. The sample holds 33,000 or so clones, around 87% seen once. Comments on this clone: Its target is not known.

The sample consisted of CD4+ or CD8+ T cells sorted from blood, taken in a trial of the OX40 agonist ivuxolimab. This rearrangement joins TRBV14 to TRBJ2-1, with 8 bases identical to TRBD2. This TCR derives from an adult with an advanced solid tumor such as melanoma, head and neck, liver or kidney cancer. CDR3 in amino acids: CASSPRLAPYNEQFF. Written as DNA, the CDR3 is TGTGCCAGCAGCCCCCGACTAGCGCCTTACAATGAGCAGTTCTTC.